The clone carrying this TCR beta chain was seen a handful of times. Its target is unknown. Between the trimmed V and J ends, which lost 3 bases and 9 bases, there was a span of 15 bases. This CDR3 has 14 amino acids. CDR1 and CDR2 (germline): SEHNR, FQNEAQ (reference sequence). The data belong to a study of vaccination and CD4 T cells after COVID-19. At the level of the study: The cells in question were stimulated using overlapping spike peptides derived from SARS-CoV-2, HCoV-NL63, HCoV-OC43 and HCoV-229E.

The Oncomine TCR Beta short-read assay generated sequence data from the DNA of cultured CD4+ T cells. Cultured CD4+ T cells were the source of extracted genomic DNA. TCRdb fed the PCR reads into MiXCR, producing one record per CDR3 protein. The sample shows 13,000 or so distinct CDR3 sequences, around 29% of them seen only once. Study-level findings and limits: It was found that, in convalescent patients, 304 of 307 vaccine-specific clones were spike mono-reactive.

Treatment given: approximately 10-day PBMC culture with coronavirus spike peptide pools or control peptides (ViraFEST assay). Expansion of antigen-specific T cells with peptide pools by ViraFEST preceded sequencing of TCRs. The J gene is TRBJ1-5, the V gene TRBV7-9, with D maybe TRBD1 (6 bases). This material consisted of CD4+ T cells from blood, cultured in vitro, taken before SARS-CoV-2 vaccination. This sequence originates from a human donor who received a COVID-19 vaccine. CDR3 bases: TGTGCCAGCAGCTTGGGGGCGGGGAAGGGGCCCCAGCATTTT. It codes for CASSLGAGKGPQHF.